The rows below give T cell receptor beta chains drawn from one sample of a study of T cell responses to AZD1222 COVID-19 vaccine. Clones were read by immunoSEQ multiplex PCR, and TCRdb kept only the in-frame ones, dropping some. This sample yields 70,000 or so clones, of which roughly 88% are seen a single time; roughly a fifth belongs to the top ten. This specimen was peripheral blood, taken on day 0 of AZD1222 vaccination. All receptors derive from an adult in good health. The CDR3 runs from the conserved cysteine through the conserved F or W. Fields, in order: clone size, J gene, V gene, D gene, CDR3 DNA, CDR3 protein. D genes are given only for firm matches. A clone size is listed for some rows: how often the clone was seen (once, few, many), or a class if it is expanded.

>few|TRBJ1-2|TRBV27|.
TGTGCCAGCAGTGAAAACAGGGTTGGCTACACCTTC
CASSENRVGYTF
>.|TRBJ1-6|TRBV3-1/TRBV3-2|.
TGTGCCAGCAGCCAAGATGGGGTGCGGAATTCACCCCTCCACTTT
CASSQDGVRNSPLHF
>.|TRBJ1-6|TRBV10-3|.
TGTGCCATCAGCCTCCAGGCAGCTAATTCACCCCTCCACTTT
CAISLQAANSPLHF
>.|TRBJ1-4|TRBV27|.
TGTGCCAGCAGTTTGACTGGGGCCGGCGGTGAAAAACTGTTTTTT
CASSLTGAGGEKLFF
>.|TRBJ2-7|TRBV27|TRBD2
TGTGCCAGCAGTTTATCGGCTAGCGGGACCTACTACGAGCAGTACTTC
CASSLSASGTYYEQYF
>.|TRBJ2-1|TRBV6-4|.
TGTGCCAGCAGTGAAACACCATCGGGGAATGAGCAGTTCTTC
CASSETPSGNEQFF
>.|TRBJ1-1|TRBV5-1|TRBD1
TGCGCCAGCAGCTTCACAGGGGGCTCTATGAACACTGAAGCTTTCTTT
CASSFTGGSMNTEAFF
>.|TRBJ1-5|TRBV7-9|.
TGTGCCAGCAGCTTAGGCGGTTATCAGCCCCAGCATTTT
CASSLGGYQPQHF
>.|TRBJ1-4|TRBV9|TRBD1
TGTGCCAGCAGCTCGACCCCCGGGACAGCAAATGAAAAACTGTTTTTT
CASSSTPGTANEKLFF
>.|TRBJ2-3|TRBV7-2|TRBD2
TGTGCCACGTCAAAGGGACTAGCGGGGGTCACAGATACGCAGTATTTT
CATSKGLAGVTDTQYF
>.|TRBJ1-1|TRBV5-4|.
TGTGCCAGCAGCTTGTTTGGGGAGAACACTGAAGCTTTCTTT
CASSLFGENTEAFF
>.|TRBJ1-1|TRBV28|.
TGTGCCAGCAGTTTATCCGGGGGAAACACTGAAGCTTTCTTT
CASSLSGGNTEAFF
>.|TRBJ2-1|TRBV28|TRBD2
TGTGCCAGCAGTTTAGGGGGGGTCGTCAATGAGCAGTTCTTC
CASSLGGVVNEQFF
>once|TRBJ2-7|TRBV6-4|TRBD2
TGTGCCAGCAGTGACCCGGAATTGGGACTAGCGGGGATGTACTCCTACGAGCAGTACTTC
CASSDPELGLAGMYSYEQYF
>.|TRBJ2-3|TRBV21-1|.
TGTGCCAGCAGCAAAGACATTTCTCCGCGGGCAAACACAGATACGCAGTATTTT
CASSKDISPRANTDTQYF
>.|TRBJ1-5|TRBV5-6|TRBD1
TGTGCCAGCAGCTTGGCCGTACAGGGGAATCAGCCCCAGCATTTT
CASSLAVQGNQPQHF
>.|TRBJ1-1|TRBV5-1|.
TGCGCCAGCAGCCCGGGGGCGATGGACACTGAAGCTTTCTTT
CASSPGAMDTEAFF
>.|TRBJ1-5|TRBV27|.
TGTGCCAGCAGTTTACGGCGGAATCAGCCCCAGCATTTT
CASSLRRNQPQHF
>.|TRBJ2-3|TRBV10-3|.
TGTGCCACTTCGACAGGATCTGATACGCAGTATTTT
CATSTGSDTQYF
>.|TRBJ2-3|TRBV7-2|TRBD1
TGTGCCAGCAGCTACCTAGACAGGGCAGATACGCAGTATTTT
CASSYLDRADTQYF
>.|TRBJ2-4|TRBV4-3|.
TGCGCCAGCAGCCAAGATCTCGGGGCTGGAGCCAAAAACATTCAGTACTTC
CASSQDLGAGAKNIQYF
>.|TRBJ2-7|TRBV30|.
TGTGCCTGGAGTCGGGCAGCCGAGCAGTACTTC
CAWSRAAEQYF
>.|TRBJ1-6|TRBV5-4|.
TGTGCCAGCAGCTTGGGGAATTCACCCCTCCACTTT
CASSLGNSPLHF
>.|TRBJ2-5|TRBV5-6|.
TGTGCCAGCAGCTTGGTGGGGCCCCAAGAGACCCAGTACTTC
CASSLVGPQETQYF
>.|TRBJ2-1|TRBV19|.
TGTGCCAGTAGTATACGGGGGACACCTTACAATGAGCAGTTCTTC
CASSIRGTPYNEQFF
>.|TRBJ2-7|TRBV11-1|TRBD2
TGTGCCAGCAGCCAACGGGGGGGCAGGAGCGAGCAGTACTTC
CASSQRGGRSEQYF
>.|TRBJ1-6|TRBV6-5|.
TGTGCCAGCGCCCTGGGACACCCTAGTAATTCACCCCTCCACTTT
CASALGHPSNSPLHF
>.|TRBJ1-1|TRBV24-1|.
TGTGCCACCAGTGATGAAAGCAGGGGGAACACTGAAGCTTTCTTT
CATSDESRGNTEAFF
>.|TRBJ1-2|TRBV5-4|.
TGTGCCAGCAGTTCACAGGGTAACCATGATGGCTACACCTTC
CASSSQGNHDGYTF